Listed below are T cell receptor beta chains from one sample, sequenced in a study of blood T cell repertoires in COVID-19. The assay was immunoSEQ multiplex PCR, and TCRdb's table has in-frame clones only and misses some. This sample has 210,000 or so clones, with approximately 89% found just once. Sequenced sample: PBMCs or T cells enriched from blood (not recorded which). The source is a woman aged 25 to 45 who had been exposed to COVID-19. The CDR3 runs from the conserved cysteine through the conserved F or W. A D gene is named only where the DNA matches it firmly. Size is stated for part of the rows, as once, few or many counts, or as a class when the clone is expanded.

>once|15|TRBV5-1|TRBD2|TRBJ2-3
CASSLRTSGYNTQYF
TGCGCCAGCAGCTTGCGAACTAGCGGTTACAATACGCAGTATTTT
>.|15|TRBV4-1|.|TRBJ1-1
CASSQRNSENTEAFF
TGCGCCAGCAGCCAACGTAATAGCGAGAACACTGAAGCTTTCTTT
>few|14|TRBV2|.|TRBJ1-5
CASSGGVLNQPQHF
TGTGCCAGCAGTGGCGGGGTGCTCAATCAGCCCCAGCATTTT
>.|13|TRBV3-1/TRBV3-2|.|TRBJ1-1
CASSQGGDTEAFF
TGTGCCAGCAGCCAAGGGGGGGACACTGAAGCTTTCTTT
>.|14|TRBV30|TRBD2|TRBJ2-7
CAWRIAGGSYEQYF
TGTGCCTGGAGAATAGCGGGGGGATCCTACGAGCAGTACTTC
>.|17|TRBV19|TRBD1|TRBJ1-2
CATDPSPGQTANYGYTF
TGTGCCACCGATCCCTCTCCGGGACAGACTGCTAACTATGGCTACACCTTC
>.|15|TRBV7-2|TRBD1|TRBJ1-1
CASSTNPGGYTEAFF
TGTGCCAGCAGCACAAACCCAGGGGGTTACACTGAAGCTTTCTTT
>.|15|TRBV15|.|TRBJ2-5
CATSKEGSNQETQYF
TGTGCCACCAGCAAGGAGGGATCCAACCAAGAGACCCAGTACTTC
>.|15|TRBV11-2|.|TRBJ2-2
CASSLVWQNTGELFF
TGTGCCAGCAGCTTAGTATGGCAGAACACCGGGGAGCTGTTTTTT
>.|13|TRBV6-6|.|TRBJ1-5
CASSPVLNQPQHF
TGTGCCAGCAGCCCTGTACTCAATCAGCCCCAGCATTTT
>once|14|TRBV2|TRBD1|TRBJ1-1
CASSVTGGFTEAFF
TGTGCCAGCAGTGTTACAGGGGGATTTACTGAAGCTTTCTTT
>.|17|TRBV28|.|TRBJ2-2
CASSSPLGASFTGELFF
TGTGCCAGCAGTTCCCCATTGGGGGCTAGCTTCACCGGGGAGCTGTTTTTT
>.|14|TRBV28|TRBD1|TRBJ2-7
CASRWGTGSAEQYF
TGTGCCAGCAGGTGGGGGACAGGGTCGGCCGAGCAGTACTTC
>once|14|TRBV15|.|TRBJ1-4
CATSPRQVDEKLFF
TGTGCCACCAGCCCAAGACAGGTAGATGAAAAACTGTTTTTT
>.|15|TRBV19|TRBD1|TRBJ1-4
CASEATTGGVEKLFF
TGTGCCAGTGAAGCGACCACAGGGGGCGTTGAAAAACTGTTTTTT
>few|19|TRBV7-8|.|TRBJ2-1
CASSPTLLPGHSSYNEQFF
TGTGCCAGCAGCCCTACCCTCCTCCCGGGACACAGCTCCTACAATGAGCAGTTCTTC
>.|17|TRBV14|.|TRBJ2-4
CASSQASLPLAKNIQYF
TGTGCCAGCAGCCAAGCCTCCCTTCCGTTAGCCAAAAACATTCAGTACTTC
>.|13|TRBV25-1|.|TRBJ2-3
CASSVDNTDTQYF
TGTGCCAGCAGTGTGGACAACACAGATACGCAGTATTTT
>.|17|TRBV9|TRBD2|TRBJ2-2
CASSVESLAGWTGELFF
TGTGCCAGCAGCGTAGAATCTCTAGCGGGATGGACCGGGGAGCTGTTTTTT
>.|15|TRBV11-1|.|TRBJ2-7
CASSDGGTGPYEQYF
TGTGCCAGCAGCGACGGGGGGACAGGCCCCTACGAGCAGTACTTC
>.|15|TRBV6-5|TRBD1|TRBJ1-3
CASSKTGMGGNTIYF
TGTGCCAGCAGTAAGACAGGGATGGGTGGAAACACCATATATTTT
>.|12|TRBV19|.|TRBJ1-1
CASTVTGIEAFF
TGTGCCAGTACTGTCACAGGGATTGAAGCTTTCTTT
>few|15|TRBV5-1|TRBD1|TRBJ2-7
CASSSGTGGTYEQYF
TGCGCCAGCAGCTCCGGGACAGGGGGGACCTACGAGCAGTACTTC
>.|15|TRBV3-1/TRBV3-2|.|TRBJ2-1
CASSQDLRIHNEQFF
TGTGCCAGCAGCCAAGATCTGCGGATACACAATGAGCAGTTCTTC
>.|14|TRBV28|.|TRBJ2-2
CASSDMRDTGELFF
TGTGCCAGCAGTGATATGCGGGACACCGGGGAGCTGTTTTTT
>.|10|TRBV5-1|.|TRBJ2-5
CASSRETQYF
TGCGCCAGCAGCCGGGAGACCCAGTACTTC
>.|15|TRBV3-1/TRBV3-2|TRBD2|TRBJ2-7
CASSPPGLAGVEQYF
TGTGCCAGCAGCCCTCCGGGACTAGCGGGAGTCGAGCAGTACTTC
>.|16|TRBV5-1|.|TRBJ1-3
CASSLAGAQTGNTIYF
TGCGCCAGCAGCTTGGCTGGGGCTCAGACTGGAAACACCATATATTTT
>once|17|TRBV28|TRBD1|TRBJ1-1
CASRRKNVWTGDTEAFF
TGTGCCAGCAGAAGAAAGAACGTTTGGACAGGGGACACTGAAGCTTTCTTT
>.|16|TRBV19|TRBD2|TRBJ2-3
CASSLAAGVKRDTQYF
TGTGCCAGTAGTCTCGCAGCGGGAGTTAAAAGAGATACGCAGTATTTT
>.|16|TRBV28|TRBD2|TRBJ2-1
CASSLSSGSFVNEQFF
TGTGCCAGCAGTTTATCTAGCGGGAGTTTTGTGAATGAGCAGTTCTTC